This T cell receptor (beta chain) was retrieved from a study of identical twins. TCRdb analysed the 5' RACE reads with MiXCR anew, one entry per CDR3 protein. The sample shows approximately 1.8 million distinct CDR3 sequences, under 35% of them seen only once. Notes on the study in general: Alpha sequences out of frame and shared by twins had excess low generation probability. For monozygotic twins, models underestimated out-of-frame TCR alpha sharing. Zero-insertion results could be subject to partial confounding by invariant MAIT and iNKT cells. Fewer insertions characterized abundant cord blood beta clonotypes, whereas memory repertoires showed none.

V dropped 0 bases and J dropped 0 bases, with 12 bases sitting between them. The CDR3 sequence is 17 residues long. Germline V gives CDR1 LGHDT, CDR2 YNNKEL (reference sequence). A note on this clonotype: Its antigen is unknown.

Source material: cord blood. This chain joins TRBV3-1 and TRBJ1-3; weak D call: TRBD1 (6 bases). The sequence was obtained from a newborn girl in good health. DNA of the CDR3: TGTGCCAGCAGCCAAGACTCCCGGGGGCGCTCTGGAAACACCATATATTTT. Protein product: CASSQDSRGRSGNTIYF.